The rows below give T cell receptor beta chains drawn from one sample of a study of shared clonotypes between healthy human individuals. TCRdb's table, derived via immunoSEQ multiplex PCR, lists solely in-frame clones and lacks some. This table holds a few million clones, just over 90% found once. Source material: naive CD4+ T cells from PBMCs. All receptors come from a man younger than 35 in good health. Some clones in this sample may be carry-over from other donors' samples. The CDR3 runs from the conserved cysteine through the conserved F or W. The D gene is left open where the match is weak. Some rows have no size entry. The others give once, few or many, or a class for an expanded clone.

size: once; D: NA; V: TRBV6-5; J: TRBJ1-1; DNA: TGTGCCAGCAGTTACGAGGTTACGTGGGCTGAAGCTTTCTTT; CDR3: CASSYEVTWAEAFF
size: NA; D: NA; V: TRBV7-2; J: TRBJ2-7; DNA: TGTGCCAGCAGCTTAGATTCGCGGCAGCGCAGCTACGAGCAGTACTTC; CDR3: CASSLDSRQRSYEQYF
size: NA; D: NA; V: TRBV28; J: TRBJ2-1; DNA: TGTGCCAGCAGTCCCCTACCGGGGCGGCGGGACTCCTACAATGAGCAGTTCTTC; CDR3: CASSPLPGRRDSYNEQFF
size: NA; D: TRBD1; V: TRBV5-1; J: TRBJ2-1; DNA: TGCGCCAGCAGCTTGGGACCGGACAGGGGGTACAATGAGCAGTTCTTC; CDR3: CASSLGPDRGYNEQFF
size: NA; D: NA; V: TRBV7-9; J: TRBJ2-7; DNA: TGTGCCAGCAGCAACCCCGTAGTGTCCTACGAGCAGTACTTC; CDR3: CASSNPVVSYEQYF
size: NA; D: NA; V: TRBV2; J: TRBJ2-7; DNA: TGTGCCAGCACCTACAGGCTGGGGGTTGTGTACGAGCAGTACTTC; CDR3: CASTYRLGVVYEQYF
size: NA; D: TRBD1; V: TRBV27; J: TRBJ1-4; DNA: TGTGCCAGCAGCCTCGGGACAGGGGAGGAAAAACTGTTTTTT; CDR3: CASSLGTGEEKLFF
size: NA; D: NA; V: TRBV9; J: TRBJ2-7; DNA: TGTGCCAGCAGCGTCCGGGACATTGACTACGAGCAGTACTTC; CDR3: CASSVRDIDYEQYF
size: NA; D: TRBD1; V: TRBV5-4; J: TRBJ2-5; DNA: TGTGCCAGCACCACATGGGACAGTCGGGAGACCCAGTACTTC; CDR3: CASTTWDSRETQYF
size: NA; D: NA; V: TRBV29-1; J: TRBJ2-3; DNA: TGCAGCGTTACGGGGCCGGCCGATACGCAGTATTTT; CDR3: CSVTGPADTQYF
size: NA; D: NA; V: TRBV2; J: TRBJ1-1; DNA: TGTGCCAGCAGTGAAGCGGTGAACACTGAAGCTTTCTTT; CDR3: CASSEAVNTEAFF
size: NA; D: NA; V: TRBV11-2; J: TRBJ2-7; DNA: TGTGCCAGCAGCTTCCGCGTACAAAACACCTACGAGCAGTACTTC; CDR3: CASSFRVQNTYEQYF
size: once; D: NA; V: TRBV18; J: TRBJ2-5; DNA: TGTGCCAGCTCACCGCCGCAAGAGACCCAGTACTTC; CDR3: CASSPPQETQYF
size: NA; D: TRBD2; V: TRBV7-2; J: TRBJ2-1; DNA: TGTGCCAGCAGCTTATTAGCGGGAGTTCTGGATGAGCAGTTCTTC; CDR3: CASSLLAGVLDEQFF
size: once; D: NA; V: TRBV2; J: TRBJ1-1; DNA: TGTGCCAGCAGTTTGGAAAGGTCCTCAATCCTGGTGAACACTGAAGCTTTCTTT; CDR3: CASSLERSSILVNTEAFF
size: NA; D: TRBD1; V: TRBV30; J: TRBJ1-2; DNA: TGTGCCTGGAATACCCGGGACAGGGGGCTATGCACCTTC; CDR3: CAWNTRDRGLCTF
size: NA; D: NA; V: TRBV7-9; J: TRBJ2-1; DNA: TGTGCCAGCAGCTTAAGGACCGGGACTCACTACAATGAGCAGTTCTTC; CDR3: CASSLRTGTHYNEQFF
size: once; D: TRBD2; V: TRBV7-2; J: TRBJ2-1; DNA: TGTGCCAGCAGCCCTTCTAGCGGGAGTAGTGAGCAGTTCTTC; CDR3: CASSPSSGSSEQFF
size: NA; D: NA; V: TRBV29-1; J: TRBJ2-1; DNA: TGCAGCGCCCCCGGTTGGTCAGACGATGAGCAGTTCTTC; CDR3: CSAPGWSDDEQFF
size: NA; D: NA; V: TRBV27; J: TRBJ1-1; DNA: TGTGCCTCGCCTGGGGTGACGAACACTGAAGCTTTCTTT; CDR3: CASPGVTNTEAFF
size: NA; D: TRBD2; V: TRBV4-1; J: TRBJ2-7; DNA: TGCGCCAGCAGCCAACCCGGACTAGCGCCATACGAGCAGTACTTC; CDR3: CASSQPGLAPYEQYF
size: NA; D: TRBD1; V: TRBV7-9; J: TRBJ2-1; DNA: TGTGCCAGCAGCCTGCGGGACAGGGGTAACAATGAGCAGTTCTTC; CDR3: CASSLRDRGNNEQFF
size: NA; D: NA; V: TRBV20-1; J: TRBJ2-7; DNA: TGCAGTGCTAGAGAAATCTACGAGCAGTACTTC; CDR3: CSAREIYEQYF
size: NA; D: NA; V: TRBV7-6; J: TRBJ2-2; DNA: TGTGCCAGCAGCTTAATCAGGGGTCCCACCGGGGAGCTGTTTTTT; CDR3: CASSLIRGPTGELFF
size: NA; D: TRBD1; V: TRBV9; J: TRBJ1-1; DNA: TGTGCCAGCAGCGCCGATCCGAGGGGGCGAACTGAAGCTTTCTTT; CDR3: CASSADPRGRTEAFF
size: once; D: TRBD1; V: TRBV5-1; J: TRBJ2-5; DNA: TGCGCCAGCAGCTTGGAGGGACAGGGGCCCCAAGAGACCCAGTACTTC; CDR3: CASSLEGQGPQETQYF
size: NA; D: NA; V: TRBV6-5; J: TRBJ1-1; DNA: TGTGCCAGCAGTCCTTCCACAGCTTTCTTT; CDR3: CASSPSTAFF
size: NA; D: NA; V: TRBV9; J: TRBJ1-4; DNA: TGTGCCAGCAGCGTGGATGCAACTAATGAAAAACTGTTTTTT; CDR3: CASSVDATNEKLFF